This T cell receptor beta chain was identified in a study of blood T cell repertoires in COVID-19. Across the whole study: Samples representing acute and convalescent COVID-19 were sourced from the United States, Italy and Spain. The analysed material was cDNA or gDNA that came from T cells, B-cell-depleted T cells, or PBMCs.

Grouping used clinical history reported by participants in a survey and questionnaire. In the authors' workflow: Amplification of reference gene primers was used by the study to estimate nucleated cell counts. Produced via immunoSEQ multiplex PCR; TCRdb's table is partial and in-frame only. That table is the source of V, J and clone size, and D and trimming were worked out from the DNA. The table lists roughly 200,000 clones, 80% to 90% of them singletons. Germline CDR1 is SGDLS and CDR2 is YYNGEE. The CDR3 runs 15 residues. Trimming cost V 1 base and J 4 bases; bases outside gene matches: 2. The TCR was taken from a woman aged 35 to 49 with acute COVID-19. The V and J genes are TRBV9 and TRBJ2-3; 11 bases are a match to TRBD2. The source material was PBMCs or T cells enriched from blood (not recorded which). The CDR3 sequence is CASSVTSGRSDTQYF. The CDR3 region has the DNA TGTGCCAGCAGCGTAACTAGCGGGAGATCAGATACGCAGTATTTT.